One sample yielded the 23 T cell receptor beta chains listed below, sequenced in a study of T cells after yellow fever vaccination. TCRdb re-derived calls from the 5' RACE reads in MiXCR, one entry per CDR3 protein. This sample carries approximately 160,000 distinct CDR3 sequences, over 7% of them seen once, and the ten largest clones take about a third. This specimen consisted of CD8+ T cells sorted from PBMCs, obtained 45 days after the yellow fever booster vaccination. The receptors come from a young man who received the YFV17D yellow fever vaccine.

The chain couples TRBV4-1 to TRBJ1-1; TRBD1 might be the D (5 bases). Per the germline V gene, CDR1 is MGHRA and CDR2 is YSYEKL. The CDR3 consists of 14 residues. The V and J ends lost 3 bases and 1 base respectively, with 9 bases between them. This CDR3 is CASSQGPWNTEAFF. DNA of the CDR3: TGCGCCAGCAGCCAGGGGCCGTGGAACACTGAAGCTTTCTTT.

This clonotype was found many times. The rearrangement joins TRBV4-1 to TRBJ1-1; maybe TRBD1 (5 bases). V was cut by 5 bases and J by 6 bases, with 10 bases left in between. The CDR3 loop spans 12 amino acids. Germline CDR1 and CDR2: MGHRA and YSYEKL. The CDR3 DNA reads TGCGCCAGCAGCGGGGAAGGGGCTGAAGCTTTCTTT. Protein sequence: CASSGEGAEAFF.

This chain uses TRBV27 with TRBJ2-7; 8 nucleotides match TRBD1. Germline lookup yields CDR1 MNHEY and CDR2 SMNVEV (reference sequence). This CDR3 contains 15 residues. J gave up 0 bases and V 6 bases, and 7 bases lay outside the gene matches. CDR3 sequence reads: CASSQTGGPSYEQYF. CDR3 bases: TGTGCCAGCAGCCAAACAGGGGGGCCCTCCTACGAGCAGTACTTC.

The gene calls are TRBV6-6 and TRBJ2-3, with 8 nucleotides matching TRBD2. The J segment lost 6 bases and the V segment lost 7 bases, leaving 9 bases of the junction unmatched. The CDR3 runs 14 residues. Germline loops: CDR1 MNHNY, CDR2 SVGAGI (reference sequence). The CDR3 reads CASTKAGGPDTQYF. CDR3 nucleotide sequence: TGTGCCAGCACCAAGGCGGGGGGCCCGGATACGCAGTATTTT.

The chain combines TRBV12-3 or TRBV12-4 with TRBJ1-2; D possibly corresponds to TRBD1 (6 bases). This CDR3 comprises 13 residues. V was clipped by 3 bases and J by 6 bases, with 11 bases between them. The CDR3 DNA follows: TGTGCCAGCAGTTTTGACAGACAGGATGGCTACACCTTC. Translating gives CASSFDRQDGYTF.

This clonotype was seen only a few times. The chain carries TRBV9 and TRBJ2-7; weak D call: TRBD1 (6 bases). The germline gives CDR1 SGDLS, CDR2 YYNGEE. The CDR3 is 17 residues long. V was clipped by 3 bases and J by 0 bases, with 19 bases between them. The DNA of the CDR3 is TGTGCCAGCAGCGGCGGACAGCGTTCCTTAAGCTCCTACGAGCAGTACGTC. It yields the protein CASSGGQRSLSSYEQYV.

This clonotype was picked up many times. The chain couples TRBV4-3 to TRBJ2-7, with 8 bases aligning to TRBD1. The V segment lost 1 base and the J segment 0 bases; nucleotides outside the gene matches: 8. The CDR3 runs 17 residues. Germline CDR1 and CDR2: LGHNA and YSLEER. This CDR3 is CASSQAHYRGSSYEQYF. CDR3 coding DNA: TGCGCCAGCAGCCAAGCTCACTACAGGGGGAGCTCCTACGAGCAGTACTTC.

This clonotype was seen a few times. The chain links TRBV12-3 or TRBV12-4 to TRBJ1-3, with TRBD1 matching 9 bases. This CDR3 is 15 amino acids long. Germline trimming cut 5 bases from V and 4 bases from J; bases unmatched to any gene: 6. CDR3 amino acids: CASSPRGTGGNTIYF. DNA for the CDR3: TGTGCCAGCAGTCCCCGCGGGACAGGGGGAAACACCATATATTTT.

V is TRBV27 and J is TRBJ2-5, with unresolved D. The ends were cut back, 4 bases at V and 4 bases at J, with 7 bases in the middle. In germline, CDR1 is MNHEY, CDR2 SMNVEV (reference sequence). The CDR3 covers 12 residues. The CDR3 sequence is CASSSSGETQYF. The CDR3 region has the DNA TGTGCCAGCAGTTCATCGGGAGAGACCCAGTACTTC.

This clonotype was observed a handful of times. The rearrangement uses TRBV11-2 and TRBJ2-2; D is ambiguous. V was shortened by 5 bases and J by 4 bases, with 14 bases between the two germline ends. The CDR3 runs to 15 residues. The germline CDR1 and CDR2 sequences are SGHAT and FQNNGV. The chain's CDR3 is CASSPPASGTGELFF. The CDR3 nucleotides are TGTGCCAGCAGCCCACCGGCGTCGGGCACCGGGGAGCTGTTTTTT.

The chain employs TRBV29-1 and TRBJ2-4; 9 bases are a match to TRBD1. V shed 4 bases, J shed 5 bases, and the junction held 6 bases outside the gene matches. Per the germline V gene, CDR1 is SQVTM and CDR2 is ANQGSEA. The CDR3 loop spans 14 amino acids. CDR3 sequence (DNA): TGCAGCGTTGCACCTTGGGACAGGGAAAACATTCAGTACTTC. Translation: CSVAPWDRENIQYF.

This clonotype was counted a few times. This sequence joins TRBV7-9 and TRBJ1-1, with D possibly TRBD1 on 6 matching bases. The ends were cut back, 4 bases at V and 1 base at J, with 13 bases in the middle. The CDR3 is 15 residues long. Germline V CDR1 and CDR2: SEHNR, FQNEAQ (reference sequence). This CDR3 is CASSSYGTQNTEAFF. The CDR3 nucleotides read TGTGCCAGCAGCTCTTACGGGACACAGAACACTGAAGCTTTCTTT.

The chain couples TRBV7-9 to TRBJ2-7; D uncertain. The CDR3 totals 12 residues. CDR1 and CDR2 from the germline V gene are SEHNR and FQNEAQ (reference sequence). Trimming took off 1 base at V and 6 bases at J, with 7 bases between the two ends. The CDR3 loop is CASSLGTGEQYV. CDR3 DNA: TGTGCCAGCAGCTTAGGCACGGGCGAGCAGTACGTC.

This clonotype was counted a few times. The chain has TRBV14 and TRBJ1-6, with a possible D match to TRBD1 (6 bases). CDR3 length equals 18 residues. Trimming removed 3 bases at V and 0 bases at J, with 15 bases between. Germline CDR1 reads SGHDN; CDR2 reads FVKESK. The CDR3 DNA reads TGTGCCAGCAGCCACAGAAGACCAGGGGACTCCTATAATTCACCCCTCCACTTT. Its translation: CASSHRRPGDSYNSPLHF.

Many counts were recorded for this clonotype. The V gene is TRBV7-9, the J gene TRBJ1-1; D gene ambiguous. V was cut by 1 base and J by 0 bases, with 0 bases left in between. The CDR3 consists of 12 residues. CDR1 and CDR2 (germline): SEHNR, FQNEAQ (reference sequence). The CDR3 DNA is TGTGCCAGCAGCTTAGTGAACACTGAAGCTTTCTTT. Protein: CASSLVNTEAFF.

This clonotype was observed a handful of times. The V and J genes are TRBV6-5 and TRBJ1-4; 9 bases map to TRBD1. Germline V gene sequence: CDR1 MNHEY, CDR2 SVGAGI. CDR3 length: 15 amino acids. Germline trimming cut 5 bases from V and 8 bases from J; bases unmatched to any gene: 9. The CDR3 region is CASSHSDRGIEKLFF. The CDR3 nucleotides read TGTGCCAGCAGTCATTCGGACAGGGGTATCGAAAAACTGTTTTTT.

This clonotype turned up a few times. This rearrangement joins TRBV4-3 to TRBJ2-1; D perhaps matches TRBD2 (5 bases). Per the germline V gene, CDR1 is LGHNA and CDR2 is YSLEER. Trimming removed 0 bases from V and 6 bases from J, with 18 bases in between. This CDR3 region has 17 residues. The CDR3 coding sequence is TGCGCCAGCAGCCAAGATAAGGCGGGCCGCATAGGCAATGAGCAGTTCTTC. Encoded protein: CASSQDKAGRIGNEQFF.

The chain uses TRBV7-9 and TRBJ1-2, with a weak D call TRBD1 (5 bases). The CDR3 runs 15 residues. V dropped 5 bases and J dropped 5 bases, with 18 bases sitting between them. Germline CDR1 reads SEHNR; CDR2 reads FQNEAQ (reference sequence). CDR3 region: CASSPPRAVGYGYTF. The CDR3 nucleotides read TGTGCCAGCAGCCCTCCCAGGGCAGTGGGATATGGCTACACCTTC.

This chain connects TRBV6-1 to TRBJ2-7; D possibly corresponds to TRBD2 (6 bases). In germline, CDR1 is MNHNS, CDR2 SASEGT. Trimming removed 6 bases from V and 6 bases from J, with 24 bases in between. The CDR3 runs 16 residues. CDR3 loop: CASSAASVAAPLEQYF. As DNA, the CDR3 is TGTGCCAGCAGCGCGGCGAGTGTAGCGGCCCCCCTCGAGCAGTACTTC.

This clonotype has just a few counts. This sequence joins TRBV4-1 and TRBJ2-3; no reliable D call. The germline V gene encodes CDR1 MGHRA and CDR2 YSYEKL. This CDR3 spans 15 amino acids. The ends were cut back, 1 base at V and 6 bases at J, with 14 bases in the middle. The CDR3 region is CASSQAPVLRDTQYF. As DNA, the CDR3 is TGCGCCAGCAGCCAAGCTCCGGTACTTCGCGATACGCAGTATTTT.

This rearrangement joins TRBV2 to TRBJ2-5; TRBD1 agrees at 9 bases. CDR3 size: 16 residues. Germline CDR1 and CDR2: SNHLY and FYNNEI. V lost 4 bases and J lost 3; bases outside the gene matches: 9. The CDR3 DNA sequence: TGTGCCAGCAGTGCTCGGACAGGGGTTAGCAAAGAGACCCAGTACTTC. Amino acid sequence: CASSARTGVSKETQYF.

This clonotype came up a few times. Written as DNA, the CDR3 is TGTGCCAGCAGTTTAACGGTGAGCGCTCCCCAGCATTTT. It translates to CASSLTVSAPQHF. The rearrangement joins TRBV12-3 or TRBV12-4 to TRBJ1-5; D remains unclear. The V and J ends lost 2 bases and 10 bases respectively, with 12 bases between them. The CDR3 has 13 amino acids.

V is TRBV7-2 and J is TRBJ2-1; D gene uncertain. This CDR3 is 14 amino acids long. V gave up 8 bases and J gave up 0 bases, with 11 bases separating them. Per the germline V gene, CDR1 is SGHTA and CDR2 is FQGNSA. CDR3 DNA: TGTGCCAGCCTCCCGTCCAGCTCCTACAATGAGCAGTTCTTC. It translates to CASLPSSSYNEQFF.